Listed below are T cell receptor beta chains from one sample, sequenced in a study of blood T cell repertoires in COVID-19. The assay was immunoSEQ multiplex PCR, and TCRdb's table has in-frame clones only and misses some. The sample lists 200,000 to 250,000 clones, nearly 90% occurring once. Material: PBMCs or T cells enriched from blood (not recorded which). The receptors here all came from a man aged 25-45 years who had recovered from COVID-19. CDR3s include the opening cysteine and the closing phenylalanine or tryptophan. The order of the fields is D gene, J gene, clone size, V gene, CDR3 protein, CDR3 DNA. A D gene is named only where the DNA matches it firmly. Clone size is given for some rows only: seen once, a few or many times, or a class if the clone is expanded.

d_gene: TRBD1
j_gene: TRBJ1-2
abundance: .
v_gene: TRBV19
CDR3aa: CASSIESWTGAATF
CDR3nt: TGTGCCAGTAGTATAGAGAGTTGGACAGGAGCGGCCACCTTC

d_gene: TRBD2
j_gene: TRBJ2-7
abundance: .
v_gene: TRBV2
CDR3aa: CASRTISGRNGEQYF
CDR3nt: TGTGCCAGCAGGACAATTAGCGGGAGAAACGGCGAGCAGTACTTC

d_gene: TRBD2
j_gene: TRBJ2-2
abundance: .
v_gene: TRBV4-2
CDR3aa: CASTYFPAGSTNTGELFF
CDR3nt: TGTGCCAGCACCTACTTTCCAGCGGGATCTACGAACACCGGGGAGCTGTTTTTT

d_gene: .
j_gene: TRBJ1-4
abundance: .
v_gene: TRBV6-1
CDR3aa: CASSEEGGINEKLFF
CDR3nt: TGTGCCAGCAGTGAAGAGGGAGGGATCAATGAAAAACTGTTTTTT

d_gene: .
j_gene: TRBJ2-5
abundance: .
v_gene: TRBV2
CDR3aa: CASEGGKGGAVAAQYF
CDR3nt: TGTGCCAGCGAGGGAGGAAAAGGTGGGGCTGTTGCGGCCCAGTACTTC

d_gene: .
j_gene: TRBJ2-5
abundance: .
v_gene: TRBV3-1/TRBV3-2
CDR3aa: CASSQAQGGETQYF
CDR3nt: TGTGCCAGCAGCCAAGCCCAGGGGGGAGAGACCCAGTACTTC

d_gene: .
j_gene: TRBJ1-5
abundance: .
v_gene: TRBV27
CDR3aa: CASSFSGNQPQHF
CDR3nt: TGTGCCAGCAGTTTTAGCGGGAATCAGCCCCAGCATTTT

d_gene: .
j_gene: TRBJ1-1
abundance: .
v_gene: TRBV7-8
CDR3aa: CASSLGSNGFTEAFF
CDR3nt: TGTGCCAGCAGCTTAGGGTCTAACGGGTTCACTGAAGCTTTCTTT

d_gene: .
j_gene: TRBJ1-2
abundance: once
v_gene: TRBV2
CDR3aa: CASSIRTVTF
CDR3nt: TGTGCCAGCAGTATCAGGACAGTCACCTTC

d_gene: .
j_gene: TRBJ2-7
abundance: .
v_gene: TRBV3-1/TRBV3-2
CDR3aa: CASSQREPGQTYEQYF
CDR3nt: TGTGCCAGCAGCCAACGGGAGCCGGGACAGACCTACGAGCAGTACTTC

d_gene: .
j_gene: TRBJ2-1
abundance: few
v_gene: TRBV29-1
CDR3aa: CSVGSGLAYNEQFF
CDR3nt: TGCAGCGTTGGAAGCGGGTTAGCCTACAATGAGCAGTTCTTC

d_gene: .
j_gene: TRBJ2-7
abundance: .
v_gene: TRBV5-6
CDR3aa: CASSTLGLQSGYEQYF
CDR3nt: TGTGCCAGCAGCACGTTGGGACTCCAATCGGGCTACGAGCAGTACTTC

d_gene: .
j_gene: TRBJ2-7
abundance: .
v_gene: TRBV9
CDR3aa: CASSVSSGTPAGVEQYF
CDR3nt: TGTGCCAGCAGCGTTTCTTCTGGGACTCCTGCAGGAGTCGAGCAGTACTTC

d_gene: TRBD1
j_gene: TRBJ2-3
abundance: .
v_gene: TRBV5-1
CDR3aa: CASSPTGGETDTQYF
CDR3nt: TGCGCCAGCAGCCCAACAGGGGGCGAGACAGATACGCAGTATTTT

d_gene: TRBD2
j_gene: TRBJ2-1
abundance: .
v_gene: TRBV5-4
CDR3aa: CASSLGLAGSNEQFF
CDR3nt: TGTGCCAGCAGCCTTGGACTAGCGGGATCCAATGAGCAGTTCTTC

d_gene: .
j_gene: TRBJ1-3
abundance: .
v_gene: TRBV4-3
CDR3aa: CASSHTGSGNTIYF
CDR3nt: TGCGCCAGCAGCCATACAGGGTCTGGAAACACCATATATTTT

d_gene: .
j_gene: TRBJ2-7
abundance: .
v_gene: TRBV18
CDR3aa: CASSQTGYEQYF
CDR3nt: TGTGCCAGCTCACAGACAGGATACGAGCAGTACTTC

d_gene: .
j_gene: TRBJ1-2
abundance: .
v_gene: TRBV6-5
CDR3aa: CASSYSRTVTFYGYTF
CDR3nt: TGTGCCAGCAGTTACTCGAGGACAGTTACTTTCTATGGCTACACCTTC

d_gene: .
j_gene: TRBJ2-5
abundance: .
v_gene: TRBV10-3
CDR3aa: CAISDDTRETQYF
CDR3nt: TGTGCCATCAGTGACGACACCCGAGAGACCCAGTACTTC

d_gene: TRBD1
j_gene: TRBJ2-3
abundance: .
v_gene: TRBV27
CDR3aa: CASSDLQTGGRADTQYF
CDR3nt: TGTGCCAGCAGCGATCTTCAGACAGGGGGCAGGGCAGATACGCAGTATTTT

d_gene: .
j_gene: TRBJ2-7
abundance: few
v_gene: TRBV27
CDR3aa: CASSTWDKSYEQYF
CDR3nt: TGTGCCAGCAGCACCTGGGACAAGTCCTACGAGCAGTACTTC

d_gene: TRBD2
j_gene: TRBJ2-7
abundance: .
v_gene: TRBV7-2
CDR3aa: CASSLIFLRGGRGYEQYF
CDR3nt: TGTGCCAGCAGCTTAATATTTTTACGGGGGGGGCGTGGGTACGAGCAGTACTTC

d_gene: TRBD1
j_gene: TRBJ1-2
abundance: .
v_gene: TRBV9
CDR3aa: CASSPSRDRVRTANYGYTF
CDR3nt: TGTGCCAGCTCCCCCTCCCGGGACAGGGTGCGGACGGCTAACTATGGCTACACCTTC

d_gene: TRBD2
j_gene: TRBJ2-3
abundance: .
v_gene: TRBV7-8
CDR3aa: CASSLRTSDTDTQYF
CDR3nt: TGTGCCAGCAGCTTACGGACTAGCGACACAGATACGCAGTATTTT

d_gene: .
j_gene: TRBJ2-1
abundance: .
v_gene: TRBV6-2/TRBV6-3
CDR3aa: CASSRSGSYNEQFF
CDR3nt: TGTGCCAGCAGCCGATCGGGGTCCTACAATGAGCAGTTCTTC

d_gene: .
j_gene: TRBJ1-1
abundance: .
v_gene: TRBV6-5
CDR3aa: CASSWGGAEAFF
CDR3nt: TGTGCCAGCAGCTGGGGGGGGGCTGAAGCTTTCTTT

d_gene: TRBD1
j_gene: TRBJ1-1
abundance: .
v_gene: TRBV27
CDR3aa: CASSPTRDRGTEAFF
CDR3nt: TGTGCCAGCAGTCCGACTCGGGACAGGGGCACTGAAGCTTTCTTT

d_gene: .
j_gene: TRBJ2-7
abundance: .
v_gene: TRBV19
CDR3aa: CASSPGANYEQYF
CDR3nt: TGTGCCAGTAGTCCGGGAGCCAACTACGAGCAGTACTTC

d_gene: TRBD2
j_gene: TRBJ2-7
abundance: .
v_gene: TRBV15
CDR3aa: CATSREGREVSEQYF
CDR3nt: TGTGCCACCAGCAGAGAAGGGAGGGAGGTGAGCGAGCAGTACTTC

d_gene: .
j_gene: TRBJ2-2
abundance: .
v_gene: TRBV7-3
CDR3aa: CASSLGGLASAGELFF
CDR3nt: TGTGCCAGCAGCTTGGGCGGGCTAGCGTCGGCCGGGGAGCTGTTTTTT

d_gene: TRBD1
j_gene: TRBJ1-4
abundance: .
v_gene: TRBV18
CDR3aa: CASSLNRGGLSNEKLFF
CDR3nt: TGTGCCAGCTCCCTGAACAGGGGTGGTCTCTCTAATGAAAAACTGTTTTTT

d_gene: .
j_gene: TRBJ2-7
abundance: .
v_gene: TRBV24-1
CDR3aa: CVQGIYEQYF
CDR3nt: TGTGTCCAGGGGATTTACGAGCAGTACTTC

d_gene: .
j_gene: TRBJ2-1
abundance: .
v_gene: TRBV11-2
CDR3aa: CASSSRSEPRANEQFF
CDR3nt: TGTGCCAGCAGCAGTCGTAGCGAACCTCGGGCCAATGAGCAGTTCTTC

d_gene: .
j_gene: TRBJ1-1
abundance: .
v_gene: TRBV10-1
CDR3aa: CASSASGFTEAFF
CDR3nt: TGCGCCAGCAGTGCGTCCGGGTTCACTGAAGCTTTCTTT

d_gene: TRBD1
j_gene: TRBJ1-6
abundance: .
v_gene: TRBV27
CDR3aa: CASSPPPTGTYNSPLHF
CDR3nt: TGTGCCAGCAGCCCTCCGCCGACAGGGACCTATAATTCACCCCTCCACTTT

d_gene: TRBD1
j_gene: TRBJ1-5
abundance: .
v_gene: TRBV5-5
CDR3aa: CASSLGQGGQPQHF
CDR3nt: TGTGCCAGCAGCCTAGGACAGGGAGGTCAGCCCCAGCATTTT

d_gene: .
j_gene: TRBJ2-7
abundance: few
v_gene: TRBV7-2
CDR3aa: CASSLEGVRAGDIGEQYF
CDR3nt: TGTGCCAGCAGCTTAGAGGGGGTACGGGCGGGAGATATCGGAGAGCAGTACTTC

d_gene: TRBD1
j_gene: TRBJ1-3
abundance: .
v_gene: TRBV4-1
CDR3aa: CASSQGTGGFSGNTIYF
CDR3nt: TGCGCCAGCAGCCAAGGAACAGGGGGCTTTTCTGGAAACACCATATATTTT

d_gene: .
j_gene: TRBJ1-1
abundance: .
v_gene: TRBV28
CDR3aa: CASRFLFNTEAFF
CDR3nt: TGTGCCAGCAGATTTCTATTTAACACTGAAGCTTTCTTT

d_gene: TRBD1
j_gene: TRBJ1-1
abundance: .
v_gene: TRBV6-5
CDR3aa: CASSISTGGDTEAFF
CDR3nt: TGTGCCAGCAGTATCTCGACAGGGGGTGACACTGAAGCTTTCTTT

d_gene: .
j_gene: TRBJ1-6
abundance: once
v_gene: TRBV19
CDR3aa: CASSITRQEATYNSPLHF
CDR3nt: TGTGCCAGTAGTATAACCCGACAGGAGGCGACCTATAATTCACCCCTCCACTTT

d_gene: TRBD2
j_gene: TRBJ2-1
abundance: .
v_gene: TRBV5-8
CDR3aa: CASSRSGRISSYNEQFF
CDR3nt: TGTGCCAGCAGCCGTAGCGGGAGGATAAGCTCCTACAATGAGCAGTTCTTC

d_gene: .
j_gene: TRBJ2-2
abundance: .
v_gene: TRBV7-9
CDR3aa: CASSPLTSNTGELFF
CDR3nt: TGTGCCAGCAGCCCCCTGACTTCGAACACCGGGGAGCTGTTTTTT

d_gene: .
j_gene: TRBJ2-2
abundance: .
v_gene: TRBV4-1
CDR3aa: CASSQGGPRELFF
CDR3nt: TGCGCCAGCAGCCAAGGAGGGCCACGGGAGCTGTTTTTT

d_gene: TRBD1
j_gene: TRBJ1-4
abundance: .
v_gene: TRBV6-5
CDR3aa: CASSYSLGTGAEKLFF
CDR3nt: TGTGCCAGCAGTTACTCCCTTGGGACAGGGGCTGAAAAACTGTTTTTT